The table lists the clone carrying this TCR beta chain with a few counts. This entry belongs to a study of T-cell reconstitution after alpha-beta-depleted transplantation in children. Trimming at V came to 4 bases and at J to 9 bases, leaving 15 bases not matched to a gene. CDR1 and CDR2 from the germline V gene are SEHNR and FQNEAQ (reference sequence). The CDR3 runs to 16 residues. A TCRbeta library incorporating unique molecular identifiers was prepared. TCRdb ran MiXCR on the PCR reads and lists one entry per CDR3 protein. The sample lists more than 450,000 distinct CDR3 sequences; about 17% were seen once.

The specimen was PBMCs from the stem cell graft donor, collected from the stem cell graft. The sequence came from a human donor who donated a stem cell graft to a child with acute lymphoblastic leukemia. This chain uses TRBV7-9 with TRBJ1-5; 7 bases map to TRBD1. CDR3 sequence reads: CASSSQFNRGQGPQHF. The CDR3 DNA sequence: TGTGCCAGCAGCTCACAATTTAACAGGGGCCAAGGGCCCCAGCATTTT.